What follows are 13 T cell receptor beta chains derived from one specimen sequenced in a study of identifying expanded T cells in peripheral blood. Assay used: immunoSEQ multiplex PCR; TCRdb lists only in-frame clones, some missing. This sample has about 89,000 clones; 88% occur once, and the top ten carry roughly 4.2%. The sequencing input was blood. The receptors originated from a person aged 18 to 70 in good health.

This chain joins TRBV2 and TRBJ2-5, with 7 positions matching TRBD1. The germline V gene encodes CDR1 SNHLY and CDR2 FYNNEI. The CDR3 extends over 13 amino acids. J gave up 5 bases and V 6 bases, and 6 bases lay outside the gene matches. CDR3 region: CASRRGPGETQYF. The CDR3 DNA is TGTGCCAGCAGGAGGGGGCCCGGGGAGACCCAGTACTTC. The whole variable domain, remainder taken from reference TRBV2 and TRBJ2-5, is EPEVTQTPSHQVTQMGQEVILRCVPISNHLYFYWYRQILGQKVEFLVSFYNNEISEKSEIFDDQFSVERPDGSNFTLKIRSTKLEDSAMYFCASRRGPGETQYFGPGTRLLVL.

This chain joins TRBV5-1 and TRBJ2-5; 7 nucleotides agree with TRBD1. The V segment lost 0 bases and the J segment 3 bases; nucleotides outside the gene matches: 5. This CDR3 contains 15 residues. The germline V gene has CDR1 SGHRS and CDR2 YFSETQ. The CDR3 coding sequence is TGCGCCAGCAGCTTGGGACCGGGACAGAAAGAGACCCAGTACTTC. It codes for CASSLGPGQKETQYF.

V gene TRBV27 combines with J gene TRBJ1-5; D is unclear. The CDR3 totals 14 residues. Trimming removed 2 bases from V and 3 bases from J, with 8 bases in between. Germline V gene data show CDR1 as MNHEY and CDR2 as SMNVEV (reference sequence). CDR3 DNA: TGTGCCAGCAGTTTAGTCGGGGACAATCAGCCCCAGCATTTT. It is translated as CASSLVGDNQPQHF.

J is TRBJ2-1 and V is TRBV5-8, with 8 positions matching TRBD1. Germline lookup yields CDR1 SGHTS and CDR2 YDEGEE. The CDR3 is 16 residues long. With 5 bases clipped from V and 3 bases from J, the junction kept 10 bases outside the gene matches. The CDR3 nucleotides read TGTGCCAGCAGTTTGCCCGGACAGGGAGGCTACAATGAGCAGTTCTTC. Its protein is CASSLPGQGGYNEQFF. Variable domain in full (rest from reference TRBV5-8 and TRBJ2-1): EAGVTQSPTHLIKTRGQQATLRCSPISGHTSVYWYQQALGLGLQFLLWYDEGEERNRGNFPPRFSGRQFPNYSSELNVNALELEDSALYLCASSLPGQGGYNEQFFGPGTRLTVL.

This chain uses TRBV27 with TRBJ2-7; weak D call: TRBD1 (6 bases). This CDR3 is built from 15 residues. V was cut by 7 bases and J by 1 base, with 17 bases left in between. CDR1 and CDR2 (germline): MNHEY, SMNVEV (reference sequence). The CDR3 is CASTPFRTESYEQYF. DNA for the CDR3: TGTGCCAGCACTCCCTTCCGGACAGAGTCCTACGAGCAGTACTTC.

CDR3 nucleotides: TGTGCCAGCAGCCCTGGACAGGGCAGGATGAACACTGAAGCTTTCTTT. Translating it yields CASSPGQGRMNTEAFF. The chain employs TRBV5-4 and TRBJ1-1; 8 nucleotides align to TRBD1. J was trimmed by 0 bases and V by 4 bases; bases with no gene match: 8. Germline loops: CDR1 SGHNT, CDR2 YYREEE (reference sequence). This CDR3 is built from 16 residues.

The chain recombines TRBV5-6 with TRBJ1-2, with TRBD1 identical over 9 bases. This CDR3 is built from 16 residues. Germline V gene data show CDR1 as SGHDT and CDR2 as YYEEEE. V shed 4 bases, J shed 4 bases, and the junction held 11 bases outside the gene matches. The CDR3, as DNA: TGTGCCAGCAGCCCAGGGACAGGGAGGGAGGCCTATGGCTACACCTTC. It specifies CASSPGTGREAYGYTF.

V gene TRBV7-6 combines with J gene TRBJ2-7, with TRBD1 identical over 11 bases. J was trimmed by 2 bases and V by 5 bases; bases with no gene match: 5. This CDR3 has 15 residues. The germline V gene has CDR1 SGHVS and CDR2 FNYEAQ. The CDR3 bases are TGTGCCAGCAGCAAAGGGACAGGGGGGACCTACGAGCAGTACTTC. Protein sequence: CASSKGTGGTYEQYF.

The V gene is TRBV7-9, the J gene TRBJ2-2; D gene uncertain. This CDR3 is 14 amino acids long. CDR1 and CDR2 from the germline V gene are SEHNR and FQNEAQ (reference sequence). V was clipped by 5 bases and J by 1 base, with 8 bases between them. This CDR3 reads CASSTPGNTGELFF. The CDR3 DNA sequence: TGTGCCAGCAGCACCCCAGGGAACACCGGGGAGCTGTTTTTT. The entire variable domain, with the rest obtained from reference TRBV7-9 and TRBJ2-2, is as follows: DTGVSQNPRHKITKRGQNVTFRCDPISEHNRLYWYRQTLGQGPEFLTYFQNEAQLEKSRLLSDRFSAERPKGSFSTLEIQRTEQGDSAMYLCASSTPGNTGELFFGEGSRLTVL.

This chain connects TRBV19 to TRBJ2-3; unclear D gene. V was cut by 5 bases and J by 0 bases, with 12 bases left in between. This CDR3 spans 15 amino acids. CDR1 and CDR2 from the germline V gene are LNHDA and SQIVND (reference sequence). In DNA form, the CDR3 reads TGTGCCAGTAGTTTCACCAGCGCTAGCACAGATACGCAGTATTTT. Residues: CASSFTSASTDTQYF.

J is TRBJ1-1 and V is TRBV7-2, with unresolved D. This CDR3 is built from 14 residues. Trimming took off 2 bases at V and 5 bases at J, with 12 bases between the two ends. The germline gives CDR1 SGHTA, CDR2 FQGNSA. CDR3 nucleotides: TGTGCCAGCAGCTTACAATCACGGAGGACTGAAGCTTTCTTT. This gives the protein CASSLQSRRTEAFF.

The chain links TRBV6-6 to TRBJ2-6, with D possibly TRBD1 on 5 matching bases. V lost 5 bases to trimming and J lost 0 bases, with 8 bases between them. The germline CDR1 and CDR2 sequences are MNHNY and SVGAGI (reference sequence). This CDR3 comprises 15 residues. In DNA form, the CDR3 reads TGTGCCAGCAGTAGCAGGGTCTCTGGGGCCAACGTCCTGACTTTC. It yields the protein CASSSRVSGANVLTF.

This clone has ten or more counts. As DNA, the CDR3 is TGTGCCACCAGCAGAGTAATGGGGGAAGGGTCAGAAAAACTGTTTTTT. Translation: CATSRVMGEGSEKLFF. The chain has TRBV15 and TRBJ1-4, with D maybe TRBD1 (5 bases). Trimming cost V 1 base and J 8 bases, with 17 bases left between them. The V gene's germline CDR1 is LNHNV and CDR2 YYDKDF (reference sequence). The CDR3 extends over 16 amino acids.